This entry is about one TCR beta chain. The sample is drawn from a study of blood T cell repertoires in COVID-19. Study at large: Sites across the United States, Italy and Spain contributed samples from acute and convalescent COVID-19. T cells, B-cell-depleted T cells, or PBMCs provided the cDNA or gDNA that served as material.

Original processing methods: Using reference gene primer amplification, nucleated cell counts were estimated. The assay was immunoSEQ multiplex PCR, and TCRdb's table has in-frame clones only and misses some. D and trimming come from the DNA, and the V and J calls and clone size come from that table. The sample yields roughly 100,000 clones, about 81% seen once. The germline CDR1 and CDR2 sequences are MNHEY and SMNVEV (reference sequence). The CDR3 contains 16 residues. V shed 8 bases, J shed 6 bases, and the junction held 16 bases outside the gene matches. The sequenced material came from peripheral blood. The sequence was collected from a man aged 60 to 69 with acute or convalescent COVID-19. The chain is built from TRBV27 and TRBJ2-1, with 7 positions matching TRBD2. CDR3 nucleotides: TGTGCCAGCCGTCCTGGATGGGGAGGGCCGGGCAATGAGCAGTTCTTC. Translating gives CASRPGWGGPGNEQFF.